This T cell receptor beta chain was sequenced for a study of blood T cells in healthy people across ages. Study observations and caveats: Diversity was estimated from one million T cells, and these estimates were considered underestimates. Donor CMV status, an unknown factor, possibly confounded changes in expanded clonotypes.

Concerning this clonotype itself: What it binds is unknown.

A sample-barcoded 5' primer and a J-beta primer mix were used in a second PCR of about 6 to 12 cycles. Each cDNA was tagged by a template-switch adaptor containing 12 random nucleotides. No fewer than 3 million CDR3-containing paired-end reads came from each sample. MiXCR was run by TCRdb on the 5' RACE reads, yielding one entry per CDR3 protein. The sample includes 1,800,000 or so distinct CDR3 sequences, 30% to 40% of them seen just once. The receptor comes from a human donor in good health. The sequenced sample was blood.

CDR3 DNA sequence: TGTGCCACCAGTGATTTCGGGGTATCCTACAATGAGCAGTTCTTC. It yields the protein CATSDFGVSYNEQFF. The V and J genes are TRBV24-1 and TRBJ2-1; D might be TRBD2 (5 bases). Trimming removed 1 base from V and 1 base from J, with 7 bases in between. In germline, CDR1 is KGHDR, CDR2 SFDVKD. The CDR3 sequence is 15 residues long.